This TCR beta chain was sequenced during a study of regulatory dendritic cells for organ transplantation. The study's findings and limits: Naive T cells showed high diversity, memory cells less, memory CD8+ least.

Only a few counts were recorded for this clone. Its antigen is as yet unknown. Memory T cells were CD45RO+, naive were CD45RA+, sorted by FACS. The data were produced by immunoSEQ multiplex PCR, yet TCRdb's version contains in-frame clones alone and is incomplete. The sample gives 5,000 to 6,500 clones, around 60% of which show up once; about an eighth is in the top ten. V was pared by 4 bases and J by 6 bases, with 4 bases of the junction left unmatched. In germline, CDR1 is SGDLS, CDR2 YYNGEE. The CDR3 has 14 residues. The material sequenced was memory CD8+ T cells from blood. Stated subset: CD45RO+ memory T cells. The TCR was taken from a human donor in good health. The rearrangement uses TRBV9 and TRBJ2-1; the match to TRBD2 covers 10 bases. The CDR3 loop is CASSPSGGVNEQFF. The DNA for the CDR3 is TGTGCCAGCAGCCCAAGCGGGGGGGTCAATGAGCAGTTCTTC.